Shown below are 18 T cell receptor beta chains from a single sample sequenced in a study of T cell responses to AZD1222 COVID-19 vaccine. Profiled with immunoSEQ multiplex PCR; TCRdb holds only in-frame clones, not every one. The sample has 80,000 to 100,000 clones, 80% to 90% seen once. Sequencing was performed on peripheral blood, taken 28 days after the second AZD1222 dose. All receptors derive from an adult who received the AZD1222 COVID-19 vaccine.

The V and J genes are TRBV5-1 and TRBJ2-1, with D tentatively TRBD1 (5 bases). This CDR3 has 15 amino acids. CDR1 SGHRS and CDR2 YFSETQ come from the germline V gene. V lost 4 bases, J lost 5 bases, and 16 bases lay in between. Written as DNA, the CDR3 is TGCGCCAGCAGCGCCGACAGCCCAACCCACAATGAGCAGTTCTTC. This gives the protein CASSADSPTHNEQFF.

The chain combines TRBV7-6 with TRBJ1-1, with a possible D match to TRBD1 (5 bases). The germline V gene encodes CDR1 SGHVS and CDR2 FNYEAQ. V was pared by 7 bases and J by 4 bases, with 16 bases between. The CDR3 is 14 amino acids. CDR3 amino acids: CASIRAGGSTEAFF. CDR3 DNA: TGTGCCAGCATCCGAGCTGGGGGTAGCACTGAAGCTTTCTTT. The variable domain in full, with the rest retrieved from reference TRBV7-6 and TRBJ1-1, is GAGVSQSPRYKVTKRGQDVALRCDPISGHVSLYWYRQALGQGPEFLTYFNYEAQQDKSGLPNDRFSAERPEGSISTLTIQRTEQRDSAMYRCASIRAGGSTEAFFGQGTRLTVV.

The chain links TRBV5-6 to TRBJ2-2; D gene unclear. The germline gives CDR1 SGHDT, CDR2 YYEEEE. This CDR3 region has 12 residues. Deletions cut 4 bases from V and 4 bases from J, with 5 bases between. Here the CDR3 reads CASSIFTGELFF. The CDR3 DNA reads as TGTGCCAGCAGCATATTCACCGGGGAGCTGTTTTTT.

V gene TRBV28 combines with J gene TRBJ1-3; D may be TRBD1 (5 bases). With 7 bases removed from V and 1 base from J, the gap between germline ends came to 14 bases. CDR3 length equals 15 residues. Germline V gives CDR1 MDHEN, CDR2 SYDVKM. This CDR3 reads CASNQGRVSGNTIYF. DNA for the CDR3: TGTGCCAGCAACCAGGGACGGGTTTCTGGAAACACCATATATTTT.

This sequence joins TRBV29-1 and TRBJ1-1; D might be TRBD1 (6 bases). V lost 6 bases and J 1 base, leaving 12 bases between the germline ends. Germline lookup yields CDR1 SQVTM and CDR2 ANQGSEA. The CDR3 is 13 residues long. CDR3 sequence: CSVRGSGNTEAFF. The CDR3 coding sequence is TGCAGCGTGAGGGGGTCGGGGAACACTGAAGCTTTCTTT.

The J gene is TRBJ2-1, the V gene TRBV4-2; D is tentatively TRBD1 or TRBD2 (5 bases each). The germline V gene has CDR1 LGHNA and CDR2 YNFKEQ. Trimming removed 0 bases from V and 8 bases from J, with 11 bases in between. CDR3 size: 14 residues. The chain's CDR3 is CASSQDWGNYEQFF. As DNA, the CDR3 is TGTGCCAGCAGCCAAGATTGGGGGAACTATGAGCAGTTCTTC.

The chain is built from TRBV19 and TRBJ1-4, with a weak D call TRBD1 (6 bases). Trimming stripped 3 bases from V and 5 bases from J, with 16 bases between. The CDR3 spans 16 residues. Germline V gene lookup returns CDR1 LNHDA and CDR2 SQIVND (reference sequence). The CDR3 DNA is TGTGCCAGTAGTATTAATGCGGGGACACGGAATGAAAAACTGTTTTTT. Its translation: CASSINAGTRNEKLFF. The complete variable domain, with remaining parts taken from reference TRBV19 and TRBJ1-4, reads DGGITQSPKYLFRKEGQNVTLSCEQNLNHDAMYWYRQDPGQGLRLIYYSQIVNDFQKGDIAEGYSVSREKKESFPLTVTSAQKNPTAFYLCASSINAGTRNEKLFFGSGTQLSVL.

This clone was detected a few times. The J gene is TRBJ1-1, the V gene TRBV18; 7 bases map to TRBD1. With 6 bases clipped from V and 0 bases from J, the junction kept 4 bases outside the gene matches. The CDR3 totals 14 residues. Germline CDR1 and CDR2: KGHSH and LQKENI. The DNA of the CDR3 is TGTGCCAGCTCCGGGGACAGCATGAACACTGAAGCTTTCTTT. It encodes CASSGDSMNTEAFF.

This clone was detected once. V gene TRBV24-1 combines with J gene TRBJ2-1, with a weak D call TRBD2 (5 bases). Germline CDR1 and CDR2: KGHDR and SFDVKD. Deletions cut 4 bases from V and 4 bases from J, with 10 bases between. The CDR3 runs 14 residues. Written as DNA, the CDR3 is TGTGCCACCAGTGACTTAAGCGGTTACAATGAGCAGTTCTTC. Translation: CATSDLSGYNEQFF.

The chain carries TRBV9 and TRBJ1-2, with D uncertain. Trimming pared 5 bases from V and 8 bases from J, leaving 22 bases between. Germline CDR1 reads SGDLS; CDR2 reads YYNGEE. The CDR3 totals 15 residues. The CDR3 here is CASSDMDGVRGGYTF. CDR3 nucleotide sequence: TGTGCCAGCAGTGATATGGACGGGGTGCGGGGAGGCTACACCTTC.

The chain employs TRBV30 and TRBJ2-7, with a weak D call TRBD2 (5 bases). V lost 2 bases, J lost 0 bases, and 11 bases lay in between. Germline CDR1 reads GTSNPN; CDR2 reads SVGIG (reference sequence). CDR3 size: 14 residues. The CDR3 DNA reads TGTGCCTGGAGTCTCGGGGTGAGCTCCTACGAGCAGTACTTC. Translated, it gives CAWSLGVSSYEQYF.

The chain combines TRBV2 with TRBJ2-3, with D perhaps TRBD2 (6 bases). Trimming cost V 8 bases and J 0 bases, with 15 bases left between them. Germline assignment: CDR1 SNHLY and CDR2 FYNNEI. This CDR3 is 15 amino acids long. The CDR3 protein is CASGGTSSSTDTQYF. CDR3 DNA sequence: TGTGCCAGCGGGGGGACTTCCTCGAGCACAGATACGCAGTATTTT. Supplemented by reference TRBV2 and TRBJ2-3, the full variable domain reads EPEVTQTPSHQVTQMGQEVILRCVPISNHLYFYWYRQILGQKVEFLVSFYNNEISEKSEIFDDQFSVERPDGSNFTLKIRSTKLEDSAMYFCASGGTSSSTDTQYFGPGTRLTVL.

The V and J genes are TRBV7-8 and TRBJ2-1; D is possibly TRBD2 (6 bases). The germline V gene encodes CDR1 SGHVS and CDR2 FQNEAQ. V lost 1 base and J lost 6, with 10 bases in between. The CDR3 has 14 residues. The CDR3 spells CASSLGGISNEQFF. The CDR3 DNA reads as TGTGCCAGCAGCTTAGGCGGGATCAGCAATGAGCAGTTCTTC. The full variable domain, its missing parts supplied by reference TRBV7-8 and TRBJ2-1, is GAGVSQSPRYKVAKRGQDVALRCDPISGHVSLFWYQQALGQGPEFLTYFQNEAQLDKSGLPSDRFFAERPEGSVSTLKIQRTQQEDSAVYLCASSLGGISNEQFFGPGTRLTVL.

The chain couples TRBV5-1 to TRBJ1-2; perhaps TRBD1 as D (5 bases). V was cut by 5 bases and J by 4 bases, with 15 bases left in between. This CDR3 comprises 14 residues. CDR1 and CDR2 from the germline V gene are SGHRS and YFSETQ. The CDR3 sequence is CASRGEYSSYGYTF. The DNA of the CDR3 is TGCGCCAGCAGAGGGGAGTACAGCTCCTATGGCTACACCTTC.

The V gene is TRBV4-1, the J gene TRBJ2-3; no reliable D call. Germline CDR1 MGHRA, CDR2 YSYEKL. The CDR3 has 12 residues. The ends were cut back, 2 bases at V and 4 bases at J, with 4 bases in the middle. The CDR3 DNA follows: TGCGCCAGCAGCCAAAGGTCAGATACGCAGTATTTT. This gives the protein CASSQRSDTQYF.

This clone was recorded only once. This sequence joins TRBV2 and TRBJ1-1; D call uncertain. CDR1 and CDR2 (germline): SNHLY, FYNNEI. The CDR3 has 14 residues. V gave up 7 bases and J gave up 3 bases, with 15 bases separating them. In DNA form, the CDR3 reads TGTGCCAGCACAATAAGCTGGTTGGACACTGAAGCTTTCTTT. This translates into CASTISWLDTEAFF.

The DNA of the CDR3 is TGTGCCATCAGTGGGGGGGACACCGGGGAGCTGTTTTTT. This sequence encodes CAISGGDTGELFF. The chain couples TRBV10-3 to TRBJ2-2; TRBD2 is a possible D gene (6 bases). CDR3 length equals 13 residues. The germline gives CDR1 ENHRY, CDR2 SYGVKD. Trimming cost V 4 bases and J 3 bases, with 6 bases left between them.

This rearrangement joins TRBV5-1 to TRBJ1-3; TRBD1 is a possible D gene (5 bases). CDR1 SGHRS and CDR2 YFSETQ come from the germline V gene. There are 14 residues in the CDR3. V was cut by 2 bases and J by 4 bases, with 10 bases left in between. CDR3 DNA sequence: TGCGCCAGCAGCTTATCAGGGCCAGGAAACACCATATATTTT. It codes for CASSLSGPGNTIYF.